The next 32 T cell receptor beta chains were all read from a single sample in a study of shared clonotypes between healthy human individuals. Libraries were prepared by immunoSEQ multiplex PCR; TCRdb keeps only in-frame clonotypes and omits some of them. This table has over 850,000 clones, approximately 78% appearing once. Sequences were obtained from memory CD4+ T cells from PBMCs. Subset noted: CD45RA-negative fraction. These receptors all stem from a man aged 18 to 35 in good health. Some clones in this sample may be carry-over from other donors' samples.

The J gene is TRBJ2-2, the V gene TRBV2; 8 bases match TRBD2. CDR1 and CDR2 from the germline V gene are SNHLY and FYNNEI. The CDR3 covers 16 residues. V gave up 6 bases and J gave up 0 bases; unmatched junction bases: 6. DNA of the CDR3: TGTGCCAGCAGCCTGGGAGCGGGAGCGAACACCGGGGAGCTGTTTTTT. Encoded protein: CASSLGAGANTGELFF. Complete variable domain (other parts from reference TRBV2 and TRBJ2-2): EPEVTQTPSHQVTQMGQEVILRCVPISNHLYFYWYRQILGQKVEFLVSFYNNEISEKSEIFDDQFSVERPDGSNFTLKIRSTKLEDSAMYFCASSLGAGANTGELFFGEGSRLTVL.

Details on this clone: The same CDR3 arises from other DNA sequences in this sample as well. The rearrangement joins TRBV9 to TRBJ2-1; tentatively, D is TRBD2 (6 bases). The CDR3 spans 15 residues. Germline CDR1 is SGDLS and CDR2 is YYNGEE. With 2 bases removed from V and 2 bases from J, the gap between germline ends came to 11 bases. The CDR3 loop reads CASSVDGSAYNEQFF. The CDR3 nucleotides are TGTGCCAGCAGCGTGGACGGGAGTGCCTACAATGAGCAGTTCTTC.

This clone showed up just a few times. The DNA of the CDR3 is TGTGCCAGCAGTTTCACCCCAGGTTCCCTCTACGAGCAGTACTTC. Translated: CASSFTPGSLYEQYF. The V call is TRBV6-5, the J call TRBJ2-7; no clear D. The germline V and J ends were trimmed by 4 bases and 3 bases, with 16 bases remaining between them. The CDR3 totals 15 residues. Per germline, CDR1 MNHEY and CDR2 SVGAGI.

On this clone itself: Distinct nucleotide sequences in the sample also encode this CDR3. The V and J genes are TRBV7-2 and TRBJ1-5, with TRBD1 as a possible D gene (6 bases). This CDR3 spans 15 amino acids. CDR1 is SGHTA, CDR2 FQGNSA, per germline. V gave up 3 bases and J gave up 0 bases, with 9 bases separating them. The CDR3 reads CASSLQGNSNQPQHF. The CDR3, as DNA: TGTGCCAGCAGCTTGCAGGGGAATAGCAATCAGCCCCAGCATTTT.

There are many counts of this clone. The CDR3 bases are TGTGCCACGATGACCCACCAGGGGGGCAATGAGCAGTTCTTC. Encoded protein: CATMTHQGGNEQFF. The chain recombines TRBV6-1 with TRBJ2-1; D perhaps matches TRBD1 (7 bases). The germline V gene encodes CDR1 MNHNS and CDR2 SASEGT. The CDR3 consists of 14 residues. Trimming shortened V by 10 bases and J by 6 bases, and 19 bases separated the two germline ends.

This clone occurred a few times. The rearrangement links TRBV6-1 to TRBJ1-5; perhaps TRBD1 as D (5 bases). The CDR3 is 15 residues long. The V gene lost 3 bases and the J gene lost 5 bases, with 14 bases spanning the gap. CDR1 is MNHNS and CDR2 is SASEGT in the germline V gene. The CDR3 bases are TGTGCCAGCAGTGAGTATTGGGGCACTGATCAGCCCCAGCATTTT. The encoded protein is CASSEYWGTDQPQHF.

In DNA, the CDR3 is TGTGCCAGCCGTCAGACAGGGGACGAGACCCAGTACTTC. Residues: CASRQTGDETQYF. The chain joins TRBV6-5 to TRBJ2-5; TRBD1 matches 8 bases. The germline V gene encodes CDR1 MNHEY and CDR2 SVGAGI. With 8 bases clipped from V and 5 bases from J, the junction kept 7 bases outside the gene matches. CDR3 length: 13 residues.

The chain uses TRBV18 and TRBJ1-2, with D possibly TRBD1 on 5 matching bases. CDR3 length: 14 residues. Trimming removed 4 bases from V and 6 bases from J, with 15 bases in between. Germline V CDR1 and CDR2: KGHSH, LQKENI. DNA for the CDR3: TGTGCCAGCTCACAGGGGCTCCTCAGGGATGGCTACACCTTC. Translating it yields CASSQGLLRDGYTF. The full variable domain, rest sourced from reference TRBV18 and TRBJ1-2, is NAGVMQNPRHLVRRRGQEARLRCSPMKGHSHVYWYRQLPEEGLKFMVYLQKENIIDESGMPKERFSAEFPKEGPSILRIQQVVRGDSAAYFCASSQGLLRDGYTFGSGTRLTVV.

The chain combines TRBV11-3 with TRBJ2-2; the match to TRBD1 covers 9 bases. CDR3 length: 16 residues. Per germline, CDR1 SGHNT and CDR2 YENEEA. V lost 5 bases, J lost 1 base, and 5 bases stayed unmatched. CDR3 in DNA: TGTGCCAGCAGCCCCGGACAGGGGCGGAACACCGGGGAGCTGTTTTTT. Its translation: CASSPGQGRNTGELFF.

The chain employs TRBV5-1 and TRBJ2-1; 9 nucleotides agree with TRBD2. Germline loops: CDR1 SGHRS, CDR2 YFSETQ. Trimming cost V 4 bases and J 6 bases; bases outside gene matches: 8. This CDR3 spans 15 amino acids. CDR3 amino acids: CASSIGTSQANEQFF. CDR3 nucleotides: TGCGCCAGCAGCATCGGGACTAGCCAGGCCAATGAGCAGTTCTTC.

The genes are TRBV5-4 and TRBJ1-2, with a possible D match to TRBD1 (5 bases). The CDR3 extends over 13 amino acids. V lost 1 base, J lost 8 bases, and 12 bases lay in between. Germline CDR1 and CDR2: SGHNT and YYREEE (reference sequence). CDR3: CASSLPGTDGYTF. In DNA, the CDR3 is TGTGCCAGCAGCTTGCCCGGGACTGACGGCTACACCTTC.

V is TRBV18 and J is TRBJ2-1; no definite D call. The CDR3 contains 14 residues. V gave up 1 base and J gave up 5 bases, with 9 bases separating them. The germline V gene encodes CDR1 KGHSH and CDR2 LQKENI. CDR3 sequence reads: CASSPQVANNEQFF. The CDR3 DNA reads as TGTGCCAGCTCACCACAGGTAGCAAACAATGAGCAGTTCTTC.

The chain is built from TRBV28 and TRBJ2-4, with a possible D match to TRBD2 (6 bases). The CDR3 runs to 15 residues. V was clipped by 4 bases and J by 2 bases, with 12 bases between them. The V gene's germline CDR1 is MDHEN and CDR2 SYDVKM. The CDR3 sequence is CASSSAGNTKNIQYF. The CDR3 DNA sequence: TGTGCCAGCAGTTCCGCGGGAAATACCAAAAACATTCAGTACTTC.

This clone has more than one count but fewer than ten. This chain connects TRBV4-1 to TRBJ2-5; 7 nucleotides align to TRBD1. Germline CDR1 and CDR2: MGHRA and YSYEKL. Trimming took 4 bases from V and 2 from J; bases not matched to a gene: 10. The CDR3 is made up of 16 amino acids. CDR3 nucleotide sequence: TGCGCCAGCAGCCCCCCGGTGGGCAGGGGGCAAGAGACCCAGTACTTC. It yields the protein CASSPPVGRGQETQYF.

This clone was recorded only once. The V gene is TRBV9, the J gene TRBJ2-7; 11 bases are a match to TRBD1. The CDR3 runs 16 residues. Germline-derived CDR1 and CDR2 are SGDLS and YYNGEE. V shed 2 bases, J shed 5 bases, and the junction held 9 bases outside the gene matches. The CDR3 DNA sequence: TGTGCCAGCAGCGTTACCCCGGGACAGGGGGACGACGAGCAGTACTTC. This sequence encodes CASSVTPGQGDDEQYF.

In its sample, this clone was seen once. The chain links TRBV29-1 to TRBJ2-2; 8 bases match TRBD1. The CDR3 is 14 residues long. V was pared by 5 bases and J by 1 base, with 3 bases of the junction left unmatched. Germline V lookup: CDR1 SQVTM, CDR2 ANQGSEA. CDR3 coding DNA: TGCAGCGTTCGGGACAGGAAGAACACCGGGGAGCTGTTTTTT. Translating gives CSVRDRKNTGELFF.

The CDR3, as DNA: TGCGCCAGCAGCTTGGGAGCCCGGATGGAGACCCAGTACTTC. It codes for CASSLGARMETQYF. The rearrangement joins TRBV5-1 to TRBJ2-5; D remains unclear. This CDR3 is 14 amino acids long. Germline V gene data show CDR1 as SGHRS and CDR2 as YFSETQ. Trimming took off 0 bases at V and 5 bases at J, with 11 bases between the two ends.

The chain joins TRBV2 to TRBJ2-3; D might be TRBD1 or TRBD2, each matching 5 bases. Germline V lookup: CDR1 SNHLY, CDR2 FYNNEI. This CDR3 has 14 residues. The V and J ends lost 5 bases and 4 bases respectively, with 13 bases between them. CDR3 DNA sequence: TGTGCCAGCAGTCGGGACCTAAACGCAGATACGCAGTATTTT. Translation: CASSRDLNADTQYF.

The chain combines TRBV6-4 with TRBJ2-1; a weak D match, TRBD2 (7 bases). CDR1 and CDR2 from the germline V gene are MRHNA and SNTAGT. CDR3 length: 13 amino acids. The germline V and J ends were trimmed by 3 bases and 6 bases, with 9 bases remaining between them. The chain's CDR3 is CASSEGGGNEQFF. The CDR3 DNA reads TGTGCCAGCAGTGAAGGGGGGGGCAATGAGCAGTTCTTC.

The V gene is TRBV28, the J gene TRBJ1-5; TRBD1 agrees at 9 bases. The CDR3 contains 15 residues. V lost 6 bases, J lost 7 bases, and 10 bases stayed unmatched. Germline assignment: CDR1 MDHEN and CDR2 SYDVKM. This CDR3 reads CASRKGQGFNQPQHF. The DNA of the CDR3 is TGTGCCAGCAGGAAGGGACAGGGTTTCAACCAGCCCCAGCATTTT.

V gene TRBV5-8 combines with J gene TRBJ1-1; TRBD1 aligns across 8 bases. The CDR3 has 13 amino acids. V gave up 0 bases and J gave up 12 bases; unmatched junction bases: 7. Germline assignment: CDR1 SGHTS and CDR2 YDEGEE. In nucleotides, the CDR3 is TGTGCCAGCAGCTTGGCGGCGGGGACAGGTACTTTCTTT. Its translation is CASSLAAGTGTFF.

This clone has more than one count but fewer than ten. J is TRBJ1-5 and V is TRBV19; tentative D call: TRBD1 (5 bases). The CDR3 length is 14 residues. CDR1 is LNHDA and CDR2 is SQIVND in the germline V gene (reference sequence). Trimming took off 3 bases at V and 7 bases at J, with 13 bases between the two ends. The CDR3 region is CASSIRQGRQPQHF. The DNA for the CDR3 is TGTGCCAGTAGTATCCGCCAGGGTCGCCAGCCCCAGCATTTT.

V gene TRBV18 combines with J gene TRBJ1-5, with a tentative D call TRBD1 (5 bases). CDR3 length: 15 amino acids. The germline CDR1 and CDR2 sequences are KGHSH and LQKENI. The germline V and J ends were trimmed by 3 bases and 4 bases, with 13 bases remaining between them. The CDR3 DNA follows: TGTGCCAGCTCACCGGGGCCAATTAGGAATCAGCCCCAGCATTTT. Its translation is CASSPGPIRNQPQHF.

This clone turned up a few times. This chain uses TRBV11-2 with TRBJ2-2; 13 bases line up with TRBD2. The CDR3 has 17 residues. Germline CDR1 is SGHAT and CDR2 is FQNNGV. V dropped 0 bases and J dropped 6; count of bases not matched to a gene: 4. The CDR3 sequence is CASSLEGLAGWAGELFF. CDR3 coding DNA: TGTGCCAGCAGCTTAGAGGGACTAGCGGGATGGGCCGGGGAGCTGTTTTTT. Supplemented by reference TRBV11-2 and TRBJ2-2, the full variable domain reads EAGVAQSPRYKIIEKRQSVAFWCNPISGHATLYWYQQILGQGPKLLIQFQNNGVVDDSQLPKDRFSAERLKGVDSTLKIQPAKLEDSAVYLCASSLEGLAGWAGELFFGEGSRLTVL.

The chain employs TRBV4-2 and TRBJ1-4; TRBD1 matches 8 bases. The CDR3 runs 15 residues. The germline V gene has CDR1 LGHNA and CDR2 YNFKEQ. Trimming cost V 3 bases and J 8 bases; bases outside gene matches: 8. The CDR3 reads CASSQSSGGAEKLFF. The CDR3 nucleotides are TGTGCCAGCAGCCAGTCCTCAGGGGGCGCGGAAAAACTGTTTTTT.

J is TRBJ1-2 and V is TRBV28, with 8 bases that match TRBD1. Per the germline V gene, CDR1 is MDHEN and CDR2 is SYDVKM. V trimming: 6 bases; J trimming: 6 bases; junction bases outside the gene matches: 9. This CDR3 comprises 14 residues. CDR3 nucleotide sequence: TGTGCCAGCAGGCGGCTGACAGGGGACGATGGCTACACCTTC. Protein sequence: CASRRLTGDDGYTF.

The genes are TRBV15 and TRBJ2-5; possibly TRBD1 or TRBD2 for D (6 bases each). Per the germline V gene, CDR1 is LNHNV and CDR2 is YYDKDF (reference sequence). Trimming shortened V by 4 bases and J by 4 bases, and 10 bases separated the two germline ends. The CDR3 is 13 residues long. CDR3 protein: CATSTGAGETQYF. The DNA of the CDR3 is TGTGCCACCAGCACGGGGGCGGGAGAGACCCAGTACTTC.

On this clone itself: Other DNA sequences of this sample code for an identical CDR3. V is TRBV18 and J is TRBJ2-6; D not certain. This CDR3 has 15 residues. Trimming removed 3 bases from V and 1 base from J, with 7 bases in between. The germline V gene encodes CDR1 KGHSH and CDR2 LQKENI. The CDR3 DNA reads as TGTGCCAGCTCACCCGTCGGATCTGGGGCCAACGTCCTGACTTTC. Its translation: CASSPVGSGANVLTF.

The chain employs TRBV18 and TRBJ2-7, with D perhaps TRBD2 (6 bases). The CDR3 has 14 residues. Per germline, CDR1 KGHSH and CDR2 LQKENI. Trimming cost V 4 bases and J 5 bases, with 15 bases left between them. Here the CDR3 DNA reads TGTGCCAGCTCACTACAGCGGGTTCGGCACGAGCAGTACTTC. Its translation is CASSLQRVRHEQYF.

This clone was seen once. This chain joins TRBV11-2 and TRBJ1-1, with D hard to call. CDR1 is SGHAT and CDR2 is FQNNGV in the germline V gene. The CDR3 runs 14 residues. The V and J ends lost 2 bases and 5 bases respectively, with 12 bases between them. The CDR3 loop is CASSLRGDGTEAFF. CDR3 sequence (DNA): TGTGCCAGCAGCTTACGAGGTGATGGAACTGAAGCTTTCTTT.

The chain carries TRBV6-5 and TRBJ1-1; 8 bases are shared with TRBD1. J lost 4 bases, V lost 2 bases, and 3 bases had no gene match. The CDR3 consists of 14 residues. Germline V gene data show CDR1 as MNHEY and CDR2 as SVGAGI. DNA for the CDR3: TGTGCCAGCAGTTACCGCGACAGGGGCACTGAAGCTTTCTTT. Protein sequence: CASSYRDRGTEAFF.

The sample holds a few counts of this clone. This sequence joins TRBV28 and TRBJ1-1; weak D call: TRBD1 (6 bases). V was trimmed by 5 bases and J by 4 bases, leaving 11 bases between them. The CDR3 is 13 residues long. CDR1 and CDR2 (germline): MDHEN, SYDVKM. The CDR3 here is CASSPFRGTEAFF. The CDR3 DNA reads TGTGCCAGCAGTCCTTTCAGGGGCACTGAAGCTTTCTTT.